The 22 T cell receptor beta chains below come from one sample, sequenced in a study of T cell responses to AZD1222 COVID-19 vaccine. Using immunoSEQ multiplex PCR, the repertoire was profiled, and TCRdb retains in-frame clones only, with some absent. The repertoire consists of under 150,000 clones, with roughly 90% occurring once and the leading ten covering 1.6%. The sample in question was peripheral blood, obtained 28 days after the second AZD1222 dose. The receptor source for this set is an adult who received the AZD1222 COVID-19 vaccine.

The gene calls are TRBV28 and TRBJ2-3, with D possibly being TRBD2 (5 bases). CDR3 length equals 14 residues. Trimming removed 6 bases from V and 4 bases from J, with 14 bases in between. Per the germline V gene, CDR1 is MDHEN and CDR2 is SYDVKM. CDR3 sequence reads: CASSPPSYSDTQYF. CDR3 nucleotides: TGTGCCAGCAGCCCTCCTAGCTACTCAGATACGCAGTATTTT.

This clone has a count of ten or more. This chain joins TRBV11-2 and TRBJ2-1; tentatively, D is TRBD2 (5 bases). V lost 5 bases, J lost 6 bases, and 29 bases lay in between. In germline, CDR1 is SGHAT, CDR2 FQNNGV. The CDR3 is made up of 19 amino acids. The CDR3 spells CASSPRGRWAAGIANEQFF. DNA for the CDR3: TGTGCCAGCAGCCCCCGCGGGCGGTGGGCCGCCGGTATAGCCAATGAGCAGTTCTTC.

This clone was seen only once. V and J are TRBV5-1 and TRBJ1-1; 7 bases map to TRBD1. J gave up 7 bases and V 1 base, and 7 bases lay outside the gene matches. This CDR3 spans 14 amino acids. CDR1 is SGHRS and CDR2 is YFSETQ in the germline V gene. The CDR3 sequence: CASSLNAGTVEAFF. The CDR3 nucleotides read TGCGCCAGCAGCTTGAACGCCGGGACAGTTGAAGCTTTCTTT.

This chain links TRBV7-8 with TRBJ1-6, with a tentative D call TRBD1 (6 bases). Per germline, CDR1 SGHVS and CDR2 FQNEAQ. V lost 4 bases and J 7 bases, leaving 14 bases between the germline ends. The CDR3 extends over 15 amino acids. The CDR3 sequence: CASSSGTSRNSPLHF. Here the CDR3 DNA reads TGTGCCAGCAGCTCCGGGACAAGTCGGAATTCACCCCTCCACTTT.

The V call is TRBV27, the J call TRBJ1-1, with D possibly TRBD1 on 6 matching bases. The CDR3 contains 18 residues. Trimming left V 6 bases short and J 4 bases short, with 27 bases between. Germline V lookup: CDR1 MNHEY, CDR2 SMNVEV (reference sequence). The CDR3 bases are TGTGCCAGCAGATACATCTCGGGCAGGGGAGGCATGAGCACTGAAGCTTTCTTT. This translates into CASRYISGRGGMSTEAFF.

The rearrangement uses TRBV7-7 and TRBJ2-1, with D tentatively TRBD2 (6 bases). Germline values: CDR1 SSHAT, CDR2 FNYEAQ (reference sequence). The CDR3 runs to 14 residues. The ends were cut back, 5 bases at V and 9 bases at J, with 17 bases in the middle. Here the CDR3 reads CASSLAGPRSEQFF. CDR3 DNA: TGTGCCAGCAGCCTCGCGGGGCCGAGAAGTGAGCAGTTCTTC.

The gene calls are TRBV24-1 and TRBJ2-2, with a weak D call TRBD1 (7 bases). This CDR3 is built from 16 residues. Germline CDR1 reads KGHDR; CDR2 reads SFDVKD. Trimming took off 4 bases at V and 3 bases at J, with 14 bases between the two ends. For the CDR3, the DNA is TGTGCCACCAGTGACCGGAGGGGGCGGGACACCGGGGAGCTGTTTTTT. This codes for CATSDRRGRDTGELFF.

The V call is TRBV5-1, the J call TRBJ2-7; 7 nucleotides line up with TRBD1. The CDR3 is made up of 13 amino acids. V was clipped by 4 bases and J by 5 bases; unmatched bases: 6. From germline, CDR1 is SGHRS and CDR2 YFSETQ. The CDR3 bases are TGCGCCAGCAGCAGGGACAGCCTTGACGAGCAGTACTTC. Translating it yields CASSRDSLDEQYF.

The chain carries TRBV7-9 and TRBJ1-5, with 9 bases fitting TRBD1. CDR3 size: 16 residues. Per the germline V gene, CDR1 is SEHNR and CDR2 is FQNEAQ (reference sequence). After removal of 1 base from V and 4 bases from J, the junction contained 5 bases not matched to a gene. DNA for the CDR3: TGTGCCAGCAGCTTAGTGTCGGGGACAGGGAATCAGCCCCAGCATTTT. Translation gives CASSLVSGTGNQPQHF.

This clone has just one count. CDR3 region: CASSKGGSSYNEQFF. The DNA for the CDR3 is TGTGCCAGTAGTAAAGGCGGGTCCTCCTACAATGAGCAGTTCTTC. This chain uses TRBV19 with TRBJ2-1, with D perhaps TRBD2 (5 bases). Looked up from germline, CDR1 is LNHDA and CDR2 is SQIVND (reference sequence). CDR3 length equals 15 residues. Trimming took 4 bases from V and 0 from J, leaving 10 bases between them.

V usage is TRBV24-1 and J usage is TRBJ1-5; no clear D gene. Looked up from germline, CDR1 is KGHDR and CDR2 is SFDVKD. The CDR3 length is 14 residues. Between the trimmed V and J ends, which lost 3 bases and 7 bases, there was a span of 12 bases. CDR3 DNA sequence: TGTGCCACCAGTGATAAAAGGGTTGGCCAGCCCCAGCATTTT. This encodes CATSDKRVGQPQHF.

The chain joins TRBV2 to TRBJ2-5; 16 positions agree with TRBD2. V gave up 6 bases and J gave up 7 bases; unmatched junction bases: 8. The CDR3 has 16 amino acids. CDR1 and CDR2 from the germline V gene are SNHLY and FYNNEI. For the CDR3, the DNA is TGTGCCAGCAGCCTGGGACTAGCGGGAGGGTCCGGGACCCAGTACTTC. Translation: CASSLGLAGGSGTQYF.

The CDR3 DNA follows: TGTGCCAGCAGCGTGGGTCAGGTGGACCCTGGGGCCATATATTTT. Translating it yields CASSVGQVDPGAIYF. This chain links TRBV9 with TRBJ1-3; D is ambiguous. CDR3 length equals 15 residues. Germline assignment: CDR1 SGDLS and CDR2 YYNGEE. Trimming took 2 bases from V and 11 from J, leaving 20 bases between them.

The chain links TRBV19 to TRBJ1-1; 7 bases fit TRBD1. Trimming took 1 base from V and 6 from J; bases not matched to a gene: 8. Germline V gene lookup returns CDR1 LNHDA and CDR2 SQIVND (reference sequence). The CDR3 runs 15 residues. The CDR3 protein is CASSIGAGTASEAFF. CDR3 coding DNA: TGTGCCAGTAGTATAGGAGCGGGGACAGCATCTGAAGCTTTCTTT.

J is TRBJ1-5 and V is TRBV3-1 (or the pseudogene TRBV3-2); perhaps TRBD1 as D (5 bases). The germline V gene has CDR1 LGHDT and CDR2 YNNKEL (reference sequence). The V gene lost 3 bases and the J gene lost 2 bases, with 8 bases spanning the gap. CDR3 size: 14 residues. Here the CDR3 reads CASSQDTGNQPQHF. CDR3 coding DNA: TGTGCCAGCAGCCAGGACACGGGCAATCAGCCCCAGCATTTT.

The rearrangement links TRBV25-1 to TRBJ1-2, with unresolved D. Between the trimmed V and J ends, which lost 0 bases and 0 bases, there was a span of 2 bases. Per germline, CDR1 MGHDK and CDR2 SYGVNS. The CDR3 is made up of 13 amino acids. CDR3 sequence: CASSEYANYGYTF. CDR3 bases: TGTGCCAGCAGTGAATACGCTAACTATGGCTACACCTTC.

This chain connects TRBV29-1 to TRBJ1-1; D call uncertain. The CDR3 is 11 amino acids. The V and J ends lost 6 bases and 4 bases respectively, with 9 bases between them. Looked up from germline, CDR1 is SQVTM and CDR2 is ANQGSEA. The CDR3 here is CSVYGGTEAFF. CDR3 bases: TGCAGCGTGTATGGTGGCACTGAAGCTTTCTTT.

This clone appeared once. At one boundary the junction diverges from the germline segment, which might be a read error. The chain has TRBV29-1 and TRBJ2-1; the D gene is possibly TRBD2 (5 bases). Germline CDR1 reads SQVTM; CDR2 reads ANQGSEA. The CDR3 is 12 residues long. The CDR3 DNA reads TGCAGCGCGGGAAGCTCCGACAATGAGCAGTTCTTC. This codes for CSAGSSDNEQFF.

This chain links TRBV28 with TRBJ1-2, with TRBD1 matching 9 bases. Germline trimming cut 2 bases from V and 4 bases from J; bases unmatched to any gene: 2. Per germline, CDR1 MDHEN and CDR2 SYDVKM. The CDR3 is 14 amino acids. The CDR3, as DNA: TGTGCCAGCAGTTTACTGGGACAGGGCTATGGCTACACCTTC. It specifies CASSLLGQGYGYTF.

The V call is TRBV28, the J call TRBJ1-2; D is uncertain. CDR3 size: 12 residues. V dropped 2 bases and J dropped 2 bases, with 3 bases sitting between them. Germline V gene data show CDR1 as MDHEN and CDR2 as SYDVKM. CDR3 nucleotide sequence: TGTGCCAGCAGTTTACAGAACTATGGCTACACCTTC. This codes for CASSLQNYGYTF.

The chain is built from TRBV9 and TRBJ1-4, with 7 bases aligning to TRBD1. Germline CDR1 is SGDLS and CDR2 is YYNGEE. The CDR3 spans 16 residues. The V segment lost 2 bases and the J segment 5 bases; nucleotides outside the gene matches: 9. The CDR3, as DNA: TGTGCCAGCAGCGTTTCCCGAGGGGGCCGGAATGAAAAACTGTTTTTT. Its protein is CASSVSRGGRNEKLFF.

The CDR3 region has the DNA TGTGCCTGGAGTGTACCCGCCAGGGAACGCAATGAGCAGTTCTTC. It translates to CAWSVPARERNEQFF. This chain connects TRBV30 to TRBJ2-1; a possible D gene is TRBD1 (5 bases). Germline CDR1 is GTSNPN and CDR2 is SVGIG (reference sequence). The CDR3 sequence is 15 residues long. V was clipped by 0 bases and J by 6 bases, with 15 bases between them.